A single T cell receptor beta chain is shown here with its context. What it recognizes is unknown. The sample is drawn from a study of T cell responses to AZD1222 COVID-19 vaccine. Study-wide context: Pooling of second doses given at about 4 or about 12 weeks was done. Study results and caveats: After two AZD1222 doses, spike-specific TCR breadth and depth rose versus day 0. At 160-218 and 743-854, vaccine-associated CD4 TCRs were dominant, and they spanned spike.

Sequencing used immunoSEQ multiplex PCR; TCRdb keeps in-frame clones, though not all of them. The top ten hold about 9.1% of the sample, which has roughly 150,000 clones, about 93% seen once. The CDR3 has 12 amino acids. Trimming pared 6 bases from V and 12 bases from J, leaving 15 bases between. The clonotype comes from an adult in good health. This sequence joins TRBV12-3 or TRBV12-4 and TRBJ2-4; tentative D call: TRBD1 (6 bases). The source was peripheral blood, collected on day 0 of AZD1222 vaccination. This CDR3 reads CASRTQGENQYF. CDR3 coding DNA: TGTGCCAGCAGGACACAGGGCGAAAATCAGTACTTC.